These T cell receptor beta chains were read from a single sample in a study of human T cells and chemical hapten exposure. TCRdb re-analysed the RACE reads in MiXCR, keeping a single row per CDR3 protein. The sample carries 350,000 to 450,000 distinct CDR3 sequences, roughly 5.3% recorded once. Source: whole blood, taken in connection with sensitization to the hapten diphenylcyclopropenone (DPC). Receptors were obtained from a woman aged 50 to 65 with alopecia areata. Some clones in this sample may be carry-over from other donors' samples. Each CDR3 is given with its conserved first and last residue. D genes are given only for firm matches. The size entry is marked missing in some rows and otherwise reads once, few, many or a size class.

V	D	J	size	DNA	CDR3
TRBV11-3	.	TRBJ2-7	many	TGTGCCAGCAGCCATTCCCTCCGGAGCAGGGGCGACGAGCAGTACTTC	CASSHSLRSRGDEQYF
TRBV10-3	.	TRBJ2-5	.	TGTGCCATCAGTGAAGGACCGGGGGTGGAAGAGACCCAGTACTTC	CAISEGPGVEETQYF
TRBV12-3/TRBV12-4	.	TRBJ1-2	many	TGTGCCAGCAGTTTGAGGGACCCAAACTATGGCTACACCTTC	CASSLRDPNYGYTF
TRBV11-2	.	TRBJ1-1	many	TGTGCCAGCAGCTTAAGCAGGTACACTGAAGCTTTCTTT	CASSLSRYTEAFF
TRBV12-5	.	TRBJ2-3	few	TGTGCTAGTGGTTTGGTACGGGGGTCCACGGATACGCAGTATTTT	CASGLVRGSTDTQYF
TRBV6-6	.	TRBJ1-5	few	TGTGCCAGCAATCAGGGTAATCAGCCCCAGCATTTT	CASNQGNQPQHF
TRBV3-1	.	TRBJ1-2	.	TGTGCCAGCAGCCAAGGACAGGCGTACTATGGCTACACCTTC	CASSQGQAYYGYTF
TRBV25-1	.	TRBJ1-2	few	TGTGCCAGCAGTGAATTCACCTCTGCCTATGGCTACACCTTC	CASSEFTSAYGYTF
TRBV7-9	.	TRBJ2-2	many	TGTGCCAGCAGTCAGGGGGGATCCGGGGAGCTGTTTTTT	CASSQGGSGELFF
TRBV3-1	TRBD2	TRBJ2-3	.	TGTGCCAGCAGCCAAACGCCGGGACTAGAGCGCCACACAGATACGCAGTATTTT	CASSQTPGLERHTDTQYF
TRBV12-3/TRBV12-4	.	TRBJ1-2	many	TGTGCCAGCAGTTTGGGGGACCGTCTCTACACCTTC	CASSLGDRLYTF
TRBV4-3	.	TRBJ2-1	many	TGCGCCAGCAGCCAAGGACGAGAAGGGGGTACCTCATACAATGAGCAGTTCTTC	CASSQGREGGTSYNEQFF
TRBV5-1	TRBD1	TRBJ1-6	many	TGCGCCAGCAGCGGAGGACAGGGAGGGTATAATTCACCCCTCCACTTT	CASSGGQGGYNSPLHF
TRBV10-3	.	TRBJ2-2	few	TGTGCCATCAACCCCGACGGGAACACCGGGGAGCTGTTTTTT	CAINPDGNTGELFF
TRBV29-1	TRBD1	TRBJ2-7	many	TGCAGCGTTGCGGGACAGACTGAGCAGTACTTC	CSVAGQTEQYF
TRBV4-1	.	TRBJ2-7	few	TGCGCCAGCAGCCAAGCGTCGGCCCCCCCGGCCCACGAGCAGTACTTC	CASSQASAPPAHEQYF
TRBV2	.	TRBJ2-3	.	TGTGCCAGCAAATGGAGGGGGGGCCCAGATACGCAGTATTTT	CASKWRGGPDTQYF
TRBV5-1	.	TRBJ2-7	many	TGCGCCAGCAGCTTGGTGGGCAGACGGGAGCAGTACTTC	CASSLVGRREQYF
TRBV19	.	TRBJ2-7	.	TGTGCCAGCGCGATAGGGGCTTCCTACGAGCAGTACTTC	CASAIGASYEQYF
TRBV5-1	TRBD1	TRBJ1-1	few	TGCGCCAGCAGCTTGCAGGGGGCAGAAAGGAACACTGAAGCTTTCTTT	CASSLQGAERNTEAFF
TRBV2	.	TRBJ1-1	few	TGTGCCAGCAGTTTCGGCGACGGCGGGGGTACTGAAGCTTTCTTT	CASSFGDGGGTEAFF
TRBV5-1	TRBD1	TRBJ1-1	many	TGCGCCAGCAGCCCTGTACAGGGGTTGGGCACTGAAGCTTTCTTT	CASSPVQGLGTEAFF
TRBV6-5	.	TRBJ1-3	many	TGTGCCAGCAGTTCGGGCAGGGGACAAGGAAACACCATATATTTT	CASSSGRGQGNTIYF
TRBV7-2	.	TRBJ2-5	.	TGTGCCAGCAGCCCTTTCCCACAGCAAGAGACCCAGTACTTC	CASSPFPQQETQYF
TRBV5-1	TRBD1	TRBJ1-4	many	TGCGCCAGCAGCACCGGGACAGGGGGGAGTGAAAAACTGTTTTTT	CASSTGTGGSEKLFF
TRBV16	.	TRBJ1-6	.	TGTGCCAGCAGCCAATATCTATGGAGCTCCTATAATTCACCCCTCCACTTT	CASSQYLWSSYNSPLHF
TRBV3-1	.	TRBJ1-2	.	TGTGCCAGCAGCCAATGGAATGGCTACACCTTC	CASSQWNGYTF
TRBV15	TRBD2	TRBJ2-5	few	TGTGCCACCAGCAGAGTAGTAGCGGGGGCCGGGGAGACCCAGTACTTC	CATSRVVAGAGETQYF
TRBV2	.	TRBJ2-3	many	TGTGCCAGCTCTCGCCAGTCTCCCGAAGAAGGGCAGTATTTT	CASSRQSPEEGQYF
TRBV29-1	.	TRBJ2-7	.	TGCAGCGTTTCCACGAAGCCCTACGAGCAGTACTTC	CSVSTKPYEQYF
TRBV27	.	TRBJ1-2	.	TGTGCCAGCAGTTTGCCAGGGACCTACTATGGCTACACCTTC	CASSLPGTYYGYTF
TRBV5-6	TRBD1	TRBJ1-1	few	TGTGCCAGCAGCCTATGGACAGGGGTGAACACTGAAGCTTTCTTT	CASSLWTGVNTEAFF
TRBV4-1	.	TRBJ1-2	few	TGCGCCAGCAGCCAACTGCCAGGGGCCTCTAACTATGGCTACACCTTC	CASSQLPGASNYGYTF
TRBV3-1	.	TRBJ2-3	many	TGTGCCAGCAGCCAAGTCGGCGCGGGAACAGATACGCAGTATTTT	CASSQVGAGTDTQYF
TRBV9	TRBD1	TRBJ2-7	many	TGTGCCAGCAGCGTAGATCCCCACAGGGGGCCCTACGAGCAGTACTTC	CASSVDPHRGPYEQYF
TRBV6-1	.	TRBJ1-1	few	TGTGCCAGCAGTGAAAGGCTCAGTTTGAACACTGAAGCTTTCTTT	CASSERLSLNTEAFF
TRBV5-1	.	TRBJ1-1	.	TGCGCCAGCAGCTCCCGGGAGGGAAGGAACACTGAAGCTTTCTTT	CASSSREGRNTEAFF
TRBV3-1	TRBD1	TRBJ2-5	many	TGTGCCAGCAGGTTGACAGGGGGTGAGACCCAGTACTTC	CASRLTGGETQYF
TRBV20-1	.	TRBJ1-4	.	TGCAGTGCTCGTTTTACAACTAATGAAAAACTGTTTTTT	CSARFTTNEKLFF
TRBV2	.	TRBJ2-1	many	TGTGCCAGCAGTGTAGGCGGGTTAAGTGAGCAGTTCTTC	CASSVGGLSEQFF
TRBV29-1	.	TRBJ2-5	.	TGCAGCGTTGAAGACGGTGAGACCCAGTACTTC	CSVEDGETQYF
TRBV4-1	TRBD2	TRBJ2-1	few	TGCGCCAGCAGCCTCCACCCCGGGGTAGCGGGAGGGGATGAGCAGTTCTTC	CASSLHPGVAGGDEQFF
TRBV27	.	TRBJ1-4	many	TGTGCCAGCAGTAACTCTCCCGGGGGTGGAAAACTGTTTTTT	CASSNSPGGGKLFF
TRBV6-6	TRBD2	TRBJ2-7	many	TGTGCCGGGGGACTAGCGGCCTACGAGCAGTACTTC	CAGGLAAYEQYF
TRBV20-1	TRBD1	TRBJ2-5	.	TGCAGTGCTCCGGACAGGGCACAAGAGACCCAGTACTTC	CSAPDRAQETQYF
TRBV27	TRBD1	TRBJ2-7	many	TGTGCCAGCAGTTTACGAGGGGGCAGGGAGCAGTACTTC	CASSLRGGREQYF
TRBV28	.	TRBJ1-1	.	TGTGCCAGCAGCCTTAGATTGGGCAGGGGGAACACTGAAGCTTTCTTT	CASSLRLGRGNTEAFF
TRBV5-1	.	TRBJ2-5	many	TGCGCCAGCAGTCCTTTATGGCAAGAGACCCAGTACTTC	CASSPLWQETQYF
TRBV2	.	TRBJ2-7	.	TGTGCCAGCAGTGAAGGGAGGGAGCCCGAGCAGTACTTC	CASSEGREPEQYF